The 11 T cell receptor beta chains below were found in one sample sequenced in a study of T-cell memory formation after mild COVID-19. From the 5' RACE reads, TCRdb called clonotypes with MiXCR, one entry per CDR3 protein. The data contain about 200,000 distinct CDR3 sequences, approximately 10% of them singletons. Sequencing used PBMCs or a T cell subset sorted from them (not recorded which). These receptors were taken from a man between 18 and 35 years old who had mild COVID-19 (a few samples of this study predate the infection). Cell type and time point are not known.

The rearrangement links TRBV10-3 to TRBJ1-1; D remains ambiguous. With 7 bases removed from V and 3 bases from J, the gap between germline ends came to 12 bases. There are 13 residues in the CDR3. In germline, CDR1 is ENHRY, CDR2 SYGVKD. DNA for the CDR3: TGTGCCATCATGGAGACCCGCGACACTGAAGCTTTCTTT. Its translation: CAIMETRDTEAFF.

The chain links TRBV12-3 or TRBV12-4 to TRBJ1-2; a possible D gene is TRBD1 (5 bases). V lost 8 bases, J lost 8 bases, and 15 bases lay in between. The CDR3 consists of 12 residues. Here the CDR3 reads CASHQGRRGYTF. CDR3 DNA sequence: TGTGCCAGCCACCAGGGACGTCGGGGCTACACCTTC.

The chain uses TRBV20-1 and TRBJ1-6; D uncertain. This CDR3 is built from 13 residues. Germline V CDR1 and CDR2: DFQATT, SNEGSKA (reference sequence). V lost 3 bases and J lost 11, with 14 bases in between. CDR3 nucleotide sequence: TGCAGTGCTAGTAGCTTTTCTTTTACACCCCTCCACTTT. The encoded protein is CSASSFSFTPLHF.

The rearrangement uses TRBV6-2 or TRBV6-3 and TRBJ2-2; possible D gene TRBD1, 5 bases. The CDR3 loop spans 14 amino acids. With 8 bases removed from V and 6 bases from J, the gap between germline ends came to 16 bases. Germline V gene data show CDR1 as MNHEY and CDR2 as SVGEGT. The CDR3 loop is CASRKQGDPGELFF. Written as DNA, the CDR3 is TGTGCCAGCCGCAAGCAGGGTGACCCCGGGGAGCTGTTTTTT.

The chain combines TRBV6-5 with TRBJ1-2, with D perhaps matching TRBD1 (6 bases). V gave up 10 bases and J gave up 3 bases, with 18 bases separating them. Germline-derived CDR1 and CDR2 are MNHEY and SVGAGI. The CDR3 has 14 residues. CDR3 nucleotide sequence: TGTGCCATCGGTGAGGGACAAGGCCACTATGGCTACACCTTC. Protein sequence: CAIGEGQGHYGYTF.

This clonotype occurred a few times. The rearrangement joins TRBV6-6 to TRBJ2-2; TRBD1 might be the D (5 bases). Germline-derived CDR1 and CDR2 are MNHNY and SVGAGI (reference sequence). V was trimmed by 6 bases and J by 6 bases, leaving 14 bases between them. The CDR3 is made up of 14 amino acids. CDR3 in amino acids: CASREVRGSGELFF. The CDR3 DNA sequence: TGTGCCAGCAGAGAAGTAAGGGGTTCCGGGGAGCTGTTTTTT.

This clonotype was counted a few times. The rearrangement joins TRBV12-3 or TRBV12-4 to TRBJ2-1; 10 nucleotides line up with TRBD2. CDR3 length equals 16 residues. Trimming removed 6 bases from V and 0 bases from J; junction bases left unmatched: 5. CDR3 coding DNA: TGTGCCAGCAGGTTAAGCGGGGGGGCCTCCTACAATGAGCAGTTCTTC. This gives the protein CASRLSGGASYNEQFF.

The chain employs TRBV24-1 and TRBJ2-5, with D hard to call. Germline CDR1 is KGHDR and CDR2 is SFDVKD. The CDR3 is made up of 12 amino acids. The V end lost 4 bases, the J end lost 4 bases, and 6 bases lay between the germline ends. The chain's CDR3 is CATSEAGETQYF. CDR3 coding DNA: TGTGCCACCAGTGAGGCAGGAGAGACCCAGTACTTC.

CDR3 residues: CASSLRPHYEQYF. The CDR3 coding sequence is TGCGCCAGCAGCTTGCGTCCCCACTACGAGCAGTACTTC. The chain joins TRBV5-1 to TRBJ2-7; D is ambiguous. Germline V lookup: CDR1 SGHRS, CDR2 YFSETQ. V lost 1 base to trimming and J lost 3 bases, with 8 bases between them. This CDR3 contains 13 residues.

This clonotype was counted many times. The rearrangement uses TRBV5-1 and TRBJ2-3, with D maybe TRBD1 (5 bases). Trimming removed 3 bases at V and 0 bases at J, with 17 bases between. This CDR3 has 17 residues. The V gene's germline CDR1 is SGHRS and CDR2 YFSETQ. CDR3 nucleotide sequence: TGCGCCAGCAGCTCACACTGGGGCGGAGCTAGCACAGATACGCAGTATTTT. Residues: CASSSHWGGASTDTQYF.

The V and J genes are TRBV15 and TRBJ2-1; 9 nucleotides agree with TRBD1. The germline CDR1 and CDR2 sequences are LNHNV and YYDKDF (reference sequence). V shed 3 bases, J shed 5 bases, and the junction held 5 bases outside the gene matches. The CDR3 has 15 amino acids. The CDR3: CATSRDRGWDNEQFF. For the CDR3, the DNA is TGTGCCACCAGCAGGGACAGGGGTTGGGACAATGAGCAGTTCTTC.